These T cell receptor beta chains were read from a single sample in a study of regulatory T cells in long-lasting Graves disease. TCRdb recomputed calls from the multiplex PCR reads with MiXCR, one row per CDR3 protein. The sample holds 400,000 to 500,000 distinct CDR3 sequences; about 21% are singletons and the top ten take 13% to 15%. The specimen was peripheral blood mononuclear cells (PBMCs), collected when the disease was refractory, from a patient treated with antithyroid drugs. The origin of the receptors is a female donor with Graves disease. CDR3s include the opening cysteine and the closing phenylalanine or tryptophan. The D gene is left open where the match is weak. For some rows the clone size is stated as once, few or many, or as a class when expanded; others skip it.

cdr3_nt	cdr3_aa	d_call	v_call	clone_size	j_call
TGCGCCAGCAGCCTCCTAGGAATTACCGGGGAGCTGTTTTTT	CASSLLGITGELFF	NA	TRBV5-1	many	TRBJ2-2
TGCGCCAGCAGTTGGGACCCCAAGGAGACCCAGTACTTC	CASSWDPKETQYF	NA	TRBV27	NA	TRBJ2-5
TGCAGTGCTAGATGGACTAGCGGGAGGATCGACGAGCAGTACTTC	CSARWTSGRIDEQYF	TRBD2	TRBV20-1	NA	TRBJ2-7
TGTGCCAGCCGTGATGACAGGGAAGCACTGTTTTTT	CASRDDREALFF	TRBD1	TRBV6-1	NA	TRBJ1-4
TGTGCCAGCACCGGGACGCAGGGTATTGGAGAGACCCAGTACTTC	CASTGTQGIGETQYF	NA	TRBV11-1	many	TRBJ2-5
TGTGCCAGCAGTTTTCTAGCGGGCCTAATTCCCGGGGAGCTGTTTTTT	CASSFLAGLIPGELFF	TRBD2	TRBV28	many	TRBJ2-2
TGTGCCAGCAGGCCAGGGGTGAGCTCCTACGAGCAGTACTTC	CASRPGVSSYEQYF	NA	TRBV6-1	many	TRBJ2-7
TGCAGTCATATCGGCCCACCAGAGACCCAGTACTTC	CSHIGPPETQYF	NA	TRBV20-1	many	TRBJ2-5
TGTGCCAGTAGTATTCGGCCGGGGGCCACTGAAGCTTTCTTT	CASSIRPGATEAFF	NA	TRBV19	few	TRBJ1-1
TGTGCCAGCAGTGAAGGGCAGGGGGCTGGTGAAAAACTGTTTTTT	CASSEGQGAGEKLFF	TRBD1	TRBV2	many	TRBJ1-4
TGTGCCAGCAGTTTTAGGTCAGATCGTCCCTACGAGCAGTACTTC	CASSFRSDRPYEQYF	NA	TRBV28	many	TRBJ2-7
TGTGCCAGCAGTCGCACAGGGTACGGAAACACCATATATTTT	CASSRTGYGNTIYF	NA	TRBV27	NA	TRBJ1-3
TGTGCCAGCAGTCTTTCCAGGGGGCGACAGCCCCAGCATTTT	CASSLSRGRQPQHF	TRBD1	TRBV28	many	TRBJ1-5
TGTGCCAGCAGTGGCGGACTAGCGGGAGTAGACGAGCAGTACTTC	CASSGGLAGVDEQYF	TRBD2	TRBV28	NA	TRBJ2-7
TGTGCCAGCAGCCAAGCCGGGGGAAGGGCTGAAGCTTTCTTT	CASSQAGGRAEAFF	NA	TRBV3-1	few	TRBJ1-1
TGTGCCACCAGCAGCGGTTGGGCGGGAGGTGGTGCGCAGTTCTTC	CATSSGWAGGGAQFF	TRBD2	TRBV15	few	TRBJ2-1
TGTGCCAGCAGCCAAGAGGAGGTTTCGGAGCTGAACACTGAAGCTTTCTTT	CASSQEEVSELNTEAFF	NA	TRBV3-1	few	TRBJ1-1
TGTGCCAGCAGCGCGGGGACAGGATTGTATGGCTACACCTTC	CASSAGTGLYGYTF	TRBD1	TRBV3-1	many	TRBJ1-2
TGTGCCAGCAGCGATACGACAGCGAACTATGGCTACACCTTC	CASSDTTANYGYTF	NA	TRBV11-2	many	TRBJ1-2
TGTGCCAGCAGTCTCCCGGGAGCACGGTTCCACGAGCAGTACTTC	CASSLPGARFHEQYF	NA	TRBV12-3/TRBV12-4	many	TRBJ2-7
TGTGCCAGCCCCCCGGGCTGGCCATTGAGCTCCTACGAGCAGTACTTC	CASPPGWPLSSYEQYF	NA	TRBV12-3/TRBV12-4	many	TRBJ2-7
TGTGCCAGCAGCCGTTTCCTGGGGAGCAATCAGCCCCAGCATTTT	CASSRFLGSNQPQHF	NA	TRBV6-1	few	TRBJ1-5
TGTGCCAGCAGCAATCTAGCGGGAGGATACAATGAGCAGTTCTTC	CASSNLAGGYNEQFF	TRBD2	TRBV28	NA	TRBJ2-1
TGTGCCAGCAGCCAAGGTTCCAGGGGGATCGGCTATGGCTACACCTTC	CASSQGSRGIGYGYTF	TRBD1	TRBV12-3/TRBV12-4	many	TRBJ1-2
TGCAGCGTTGGTGGGGAGATTGAAGCTTTCTTT	CSVGGEIEAFF	NA	TRBV29-1	many	TRBJ1-1
TGCAGTGCTAAGACAGGCAATCAGCCCCAGCATTTT	CSAKTGNQPQHF	NA	TRBV20-1	NA	TRBJ1-5
TGTGCCAGCAGCCCACTGGACAGGGGGTCCGAGCAGTACTTC	CASSPLDRGSEQYF	TRBD1	TRBV3-1	many	TRBJ2-7
TGTGCCAGCAGCCATGCAAGCGAGCAGTACTTC	CASSHASEQYF	NA	TRBV14	many	TRBJ2-7
TGCGCCAGCAGCTTGGGGGACCCTGCGCCTGAGCAGTTCTTC	CASSLGDPAPEQFF	NA	TRBV5-1	few	TRBJ2-1
TGTGCCAGCAGCCAGACGAGCCACGAGCAGTACTTC	CASSQTSHEQYF	NA	TRBV3-1	many	TRBJ2-7
TGTGCCAGCAGACCGGGACAGGGGCTTGGCTACACCTTC	CASRPGQGLGYTF	TRBD1	TRBV2	many	TRBJ1-2
TGTGCCAGCACCAGACTAGCGGGAGTTGGGGAGACCCAGTACTTC	CASTRLAGVGETQYF	TRBD2	TRBV3-1	NA	TRBJ2-5
TGTGCCAGCCACAGGACGGGCTCTGGAAACACCATATATTTT	CASHRTGSGNTIYF	NA	TRBV12-3/TRBV12-4	NA	TRBJ1-3
TGCGCCAGCAGCTTGGCGGGGACCGGGAGTGGAAACATTCAGTACTTC	CASSLAGTGSGNIQYF	NA	TRBV5-1	NA	TRBJ2-4
TGTGCCAGCAGTTCGCCAGGCGTAACGGCGACTAATGAAAAACTGTTTTTT	CASSSPGVTATNEKLFF	NA	TRBV28	few	TRBJ1-4
TGTGCCACCAGCCCGGTTTCCACTAACAGGGATGGCTACACCTTC	CATSPVSTNRDGYTF	NA	TRBV15	few	TRBJ1-2
TGTGCCAGCAGTTTATACACACCTTTGAACACTGAAGCTTTCTTT	CASSLYTPLNTEAFF	NA	TRBV28	many	TRBJ1-1
TGTGCCAGCAGTTTTAGGGGTCATGGCAATCAGCCCCAGCATTTT	CASSFRGHGNQPQHF	NA	TRBV28	NA	TRBJ1-5
TGCAGTGCTAGAGGTCAGATCAACACCGGGGAGCTGTTTTTT	CSARGQINTGELFF	NA	TRBV20-1	few	TRBJ2-2
TGTGCCAGCAGTTTAATCCTAGGGGAAGCTTTCTTT	CASSLILGEAFF	NA	TRBV28	many	TRBJ1-1
TGTGCCAGTAATAAGCCGGGACAGCCCTACGAGCAGTACTTC	CASNKPGQPYEQYF	TRBD1	TRBV11-2	many	TRBJ2-7
TGTGCCAGCAGCCTAAGGGACAGGTATAACGAGCAGTACTTC	CASSLRDRYNEQYF	TRBD1	TRBV7-8	many	TRBJ2-7
TGTGCCTGGAGCCCGGGGTTAGTGACTGAAGCTTTCTTT	CAWSPGLVTEAFF	NA	TRBV30	few	TRBJ1-1
TGTGCCAGCAGTCTGGATCAAGGGGCCGAACAGCATTTT	CASSLDQGAEQHF	NA	TRBV27	many	TRBJ1-5
TGTGCCAGCAGTTCCAGGGGGATCGACGAGCAGTACTTC	CASSSRGIDEQYF	TRBD1	TRBV12-3/TRBV12-4	many	TRBJ2-7
TGTGCCAGCAGCCAGCAATACAGGGACGGGGGCTCCTACGAGCAGTACTTC	CASSQQYRDGGSYEQYF	NA	TRBV5-4	few	TRBJ2-7
TGTGCCAGCAGTGGGGGGGACTATGGCTACACCTTC	CASSGGDYGYTF	NA	TRBV27	many	TRBJ1-2
TGTGCCAGCAGTCTCTCCAGGGTTGATCAGCCCCAGCATTTT	CASSLSRVDQPQHF	NA	TRBV12-3/TRBV12-4	many	TRBJ1-5
TGCAGTGCTAGCCTGGACAGGGGGTACGAGCAGTACTTC	CSASLDRGYEQYF	TRBD1	TRBV20-1	many	TRBJ2-7
TGTGCCAGCAGTTACGGAGGACTAGCGGGAGACAATGAGCAGTTCTTC	CASSYGGLAGDNEQFF	TRBD2	TRBV6-9	few	TRBJ2-1
TGTGCCAGCGGGTCGTGGACAAAAAGCTACGAGCAGTACTTC	CASGSWTKSYEQYF	NA	TRBV27	many	TRBJ2-7
TGTGCCAGCGGACAGGGGGGGCGACTAGCGGGAGTCCTACGTAACGAGCAGTACTTC	CASGQGGRLAGVLRNEQYF	TRBD2	TRBV27	many	TRBJ2-7